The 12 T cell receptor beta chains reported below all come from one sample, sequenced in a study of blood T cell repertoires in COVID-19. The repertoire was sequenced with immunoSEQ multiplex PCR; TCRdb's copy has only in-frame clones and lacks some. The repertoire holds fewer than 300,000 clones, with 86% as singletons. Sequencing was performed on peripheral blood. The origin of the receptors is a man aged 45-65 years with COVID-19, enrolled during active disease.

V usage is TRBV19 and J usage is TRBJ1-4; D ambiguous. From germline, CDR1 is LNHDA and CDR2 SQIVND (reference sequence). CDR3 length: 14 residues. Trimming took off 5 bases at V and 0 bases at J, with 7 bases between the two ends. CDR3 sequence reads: CASSQAATNEKLFF. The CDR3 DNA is TGTGCCAGTAGTCAGGCAGCAACTAATGAAAAACTGTTTTTT.

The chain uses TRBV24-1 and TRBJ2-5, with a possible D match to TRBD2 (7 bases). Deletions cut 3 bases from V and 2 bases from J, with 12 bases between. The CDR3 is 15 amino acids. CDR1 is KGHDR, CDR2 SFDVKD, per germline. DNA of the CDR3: TGTGCCACCAGTGATCCAGGGAGGGGGCAAGAGACCCAGTACTTC. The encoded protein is CATSDPGRGQETQYF.

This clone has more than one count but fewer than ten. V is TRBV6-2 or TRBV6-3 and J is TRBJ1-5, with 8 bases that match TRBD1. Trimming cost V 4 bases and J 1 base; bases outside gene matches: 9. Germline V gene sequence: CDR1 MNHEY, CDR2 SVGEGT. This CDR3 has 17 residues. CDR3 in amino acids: CASSSIPGGRSNQPQHF. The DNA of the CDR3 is TGTGCCAGCAGTTCAATCCCAGGGGGCCGCAGCAATCAGCCCCAGCATTTT.

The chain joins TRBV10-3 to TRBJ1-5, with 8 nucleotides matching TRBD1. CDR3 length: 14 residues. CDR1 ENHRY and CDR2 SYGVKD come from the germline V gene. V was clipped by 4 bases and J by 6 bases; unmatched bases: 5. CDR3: CAISGGQGSQPQHF. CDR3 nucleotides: TGTGCCATCAGTGGCGGACAGGGCTCTCAGCCCCAGCATTTT.

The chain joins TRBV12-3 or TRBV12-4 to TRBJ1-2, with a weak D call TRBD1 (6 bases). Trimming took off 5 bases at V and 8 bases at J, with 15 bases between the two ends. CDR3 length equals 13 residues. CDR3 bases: TGTGCCAGCAGTCCCGCGGGGGCGACGGGCTACACCTTC. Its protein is CASSPAGATGYTF.

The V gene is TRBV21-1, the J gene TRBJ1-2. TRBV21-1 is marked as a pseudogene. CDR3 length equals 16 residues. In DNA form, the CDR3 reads TGTGCCAGCAGCAAAGCACCACTTATAGCTAACTATGGCTACACCTTC. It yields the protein CASSKAPLIANYGYTF.

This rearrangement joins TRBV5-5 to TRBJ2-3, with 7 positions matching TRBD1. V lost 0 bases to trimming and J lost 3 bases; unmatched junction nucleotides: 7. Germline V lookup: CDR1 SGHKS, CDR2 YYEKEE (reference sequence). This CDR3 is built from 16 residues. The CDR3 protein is CASSLGVGGETDTQYF. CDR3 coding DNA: TGTGCCAGCAGCTTGGGGGTAGGGGGCGAGACAGATACGCAGTATTTT.

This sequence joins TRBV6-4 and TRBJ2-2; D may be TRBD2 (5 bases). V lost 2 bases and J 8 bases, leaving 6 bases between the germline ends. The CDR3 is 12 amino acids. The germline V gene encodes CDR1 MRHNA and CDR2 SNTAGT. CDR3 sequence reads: CASSDRTGELFF. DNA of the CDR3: TGTGCCAGCAGTGACCGGACTGGGGAGCTGTTTTTT.

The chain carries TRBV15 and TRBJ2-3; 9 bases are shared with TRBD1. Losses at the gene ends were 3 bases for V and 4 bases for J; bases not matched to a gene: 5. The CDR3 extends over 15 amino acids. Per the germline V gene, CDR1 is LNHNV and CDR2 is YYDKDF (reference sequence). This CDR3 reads CATSSGTGWADTQYF. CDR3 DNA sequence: TGTGCCACCAGCAGCGGGACAGGGTGGGCAGATACGCAGTATTTT.

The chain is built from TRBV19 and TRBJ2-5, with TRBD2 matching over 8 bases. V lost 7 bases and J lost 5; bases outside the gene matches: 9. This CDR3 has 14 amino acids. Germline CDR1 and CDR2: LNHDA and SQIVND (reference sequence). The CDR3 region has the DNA TGTGCCAGTACCGCAGCGGGAGCTGGGGAGACCCAGTACTTC. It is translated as CASTAAGAGETQYF.

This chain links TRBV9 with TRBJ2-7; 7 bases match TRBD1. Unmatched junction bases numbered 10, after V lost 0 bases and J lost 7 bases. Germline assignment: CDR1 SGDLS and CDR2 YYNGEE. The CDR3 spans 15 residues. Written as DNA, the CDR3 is TGTGCCAGCAGCGTAGAGGGCACAGGGGAGCGAGAGCAGTACTTC. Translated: CASSVEGTGEREQYF. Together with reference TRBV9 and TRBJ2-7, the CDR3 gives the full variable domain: DSGVTQTPKHLITATGQRVTLRCSPRSGDLSVYWYQQSLDQGLQFLIQYYNGEERAKGNILERFSAQQFPDLHSELNLSSLELGDSALYFCASSVEGTGEREQYFGPGTRLTVT.

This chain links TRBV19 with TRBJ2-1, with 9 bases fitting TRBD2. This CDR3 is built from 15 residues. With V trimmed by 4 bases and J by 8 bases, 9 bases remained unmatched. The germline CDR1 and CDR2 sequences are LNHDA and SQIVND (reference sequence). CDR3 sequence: CASSSIAGEVHEQFF. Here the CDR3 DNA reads TGTGCCAGTAGTAGCATAGCGGGAGAAGTTCATGAGCAGTTCTTC.